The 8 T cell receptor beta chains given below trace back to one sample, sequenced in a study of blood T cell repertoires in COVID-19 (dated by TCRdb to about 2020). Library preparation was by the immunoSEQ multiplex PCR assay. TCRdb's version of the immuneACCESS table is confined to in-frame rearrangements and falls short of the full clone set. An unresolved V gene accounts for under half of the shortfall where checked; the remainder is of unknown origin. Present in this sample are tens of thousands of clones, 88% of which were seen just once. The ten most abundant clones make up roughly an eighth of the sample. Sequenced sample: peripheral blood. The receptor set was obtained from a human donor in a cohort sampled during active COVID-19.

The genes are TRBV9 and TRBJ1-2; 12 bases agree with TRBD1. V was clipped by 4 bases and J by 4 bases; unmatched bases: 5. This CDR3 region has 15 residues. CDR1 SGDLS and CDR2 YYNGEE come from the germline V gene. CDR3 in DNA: TGTGCCAGCAGCTATGGGACAGGGGGCTCCTATGGCTACACCTTC. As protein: CASSYGTGGSYGYTF.

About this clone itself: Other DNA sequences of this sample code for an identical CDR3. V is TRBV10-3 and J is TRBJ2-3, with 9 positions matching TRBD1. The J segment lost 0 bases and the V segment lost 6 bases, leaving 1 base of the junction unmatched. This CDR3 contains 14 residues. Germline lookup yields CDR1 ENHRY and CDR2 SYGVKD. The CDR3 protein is CAISGQGSTDTQYF. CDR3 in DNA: TGTGCCATCAGCGGACAGGGGAGCACAGATACGCAGTATTTT.

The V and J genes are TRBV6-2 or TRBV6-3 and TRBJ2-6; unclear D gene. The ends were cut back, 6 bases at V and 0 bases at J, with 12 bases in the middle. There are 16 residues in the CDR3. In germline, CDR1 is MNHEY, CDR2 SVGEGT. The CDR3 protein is CASSNPQFSGANVLTF. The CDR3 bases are TGTGCCAGCAGCAACCCACAGTTCTCTGGGGCCAACGTCCTGACTTTC.

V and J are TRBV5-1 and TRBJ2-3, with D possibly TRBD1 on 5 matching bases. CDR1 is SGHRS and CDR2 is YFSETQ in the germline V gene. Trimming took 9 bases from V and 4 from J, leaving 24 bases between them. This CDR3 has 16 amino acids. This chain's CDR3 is CATGQGEPGPADTQYF. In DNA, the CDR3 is TGCGCCACCGGGCAAGGGGAACCTGGGCCGGCAGATACGCAGTATTTT.

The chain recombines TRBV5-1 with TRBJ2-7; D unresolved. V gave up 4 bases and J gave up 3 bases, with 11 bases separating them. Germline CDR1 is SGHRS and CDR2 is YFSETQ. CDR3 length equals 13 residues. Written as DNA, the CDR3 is TGCGCCAGCAGCATCGAAAGAGACTACGAGCAGTACTTC. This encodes CASSIERDYEQYF.

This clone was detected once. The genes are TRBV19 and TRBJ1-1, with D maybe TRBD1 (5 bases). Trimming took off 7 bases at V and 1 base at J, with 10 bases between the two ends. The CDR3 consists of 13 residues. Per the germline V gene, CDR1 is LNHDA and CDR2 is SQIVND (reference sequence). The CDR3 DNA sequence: TGTGCCAGTACCCTTGGACAGAACACTGAAGCTTTCTTT. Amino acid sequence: CASTLGQNTEAFF.

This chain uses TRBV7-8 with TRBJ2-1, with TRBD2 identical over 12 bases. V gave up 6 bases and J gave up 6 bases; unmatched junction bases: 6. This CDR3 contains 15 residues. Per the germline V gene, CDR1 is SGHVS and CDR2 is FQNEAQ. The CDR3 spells CASSPLAGGSNEQFF. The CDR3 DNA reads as TGTGCCAGCAGTCCCCTAGCGGGGGGGTCCAATGAGCAGTTCTTC.

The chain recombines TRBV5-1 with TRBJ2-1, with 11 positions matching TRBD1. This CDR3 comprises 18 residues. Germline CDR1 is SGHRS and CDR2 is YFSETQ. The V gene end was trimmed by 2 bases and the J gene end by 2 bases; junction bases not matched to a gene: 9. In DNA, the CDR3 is TGCGCCAGCAGCTTTACTGGACGGACAGGGGGCACCTACAATGAGCAGTTCTTC. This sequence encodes CASSFTGRTGGTYNEQFF. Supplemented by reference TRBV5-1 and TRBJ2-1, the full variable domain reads KAGVTQTPRYLIKTRGQQVTLSCSPISGHRSVSWYQQTPGQGLQFLFEYFSETQRNKGNFPGRFSGRQFSNSRSEMNVSTLELGDSALYLCASSFTGRTGGTYNEQFFGPGTRLTVL.